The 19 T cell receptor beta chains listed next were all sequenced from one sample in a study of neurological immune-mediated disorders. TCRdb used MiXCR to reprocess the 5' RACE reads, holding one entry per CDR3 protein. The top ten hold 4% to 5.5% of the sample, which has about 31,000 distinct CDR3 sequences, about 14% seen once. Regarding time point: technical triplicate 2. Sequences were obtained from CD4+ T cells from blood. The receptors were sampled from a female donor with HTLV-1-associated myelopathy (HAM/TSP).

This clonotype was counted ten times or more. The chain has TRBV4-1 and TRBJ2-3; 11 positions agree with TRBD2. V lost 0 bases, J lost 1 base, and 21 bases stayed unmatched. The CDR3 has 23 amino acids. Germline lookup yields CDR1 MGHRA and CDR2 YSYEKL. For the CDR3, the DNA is TGCGCCAGCAGCCAAGATATACTTTGGGGGTGGCTAGCGGGGGGACGCCGCACAGATACGCAGTATTTT. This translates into CASSQDILWGWLAGGRRTDTQYF.

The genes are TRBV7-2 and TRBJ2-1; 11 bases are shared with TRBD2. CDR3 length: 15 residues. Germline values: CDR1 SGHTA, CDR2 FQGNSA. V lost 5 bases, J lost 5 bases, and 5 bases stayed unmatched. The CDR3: CASSHLTSGNNEQFF. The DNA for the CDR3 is TGTGCCAGCAGCCATTTGACTAGCGGGAACAATGAGCAGTTCTTC.

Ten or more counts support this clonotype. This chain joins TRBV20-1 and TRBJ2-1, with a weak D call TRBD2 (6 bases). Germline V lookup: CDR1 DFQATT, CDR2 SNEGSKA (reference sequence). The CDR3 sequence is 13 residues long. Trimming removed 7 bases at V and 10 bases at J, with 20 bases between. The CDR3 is CSGRRGKLTEQFF. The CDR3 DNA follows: TGCAGTGGCCGCCGGGGGAAACTGACCGAGCAGTTCTTC.

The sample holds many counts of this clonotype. The chain's CDR3 is CASSDRGRGYEQYF. The CDR3, as DNA: TGTGCCAGCAGTGACCGGGGGAGGGGCTACGAGCAGTACTTC. This chain links TRBV2 with TRBJ2-7; TRBD2 matches 7 bases. This CDR3 contains 14 residues. With 3 bases clipped from V and 3 bases from J, the junction kept 5 bases outside the gene matches. Germline values: CDR1 SNHLY, CDR2 FYNNEI.

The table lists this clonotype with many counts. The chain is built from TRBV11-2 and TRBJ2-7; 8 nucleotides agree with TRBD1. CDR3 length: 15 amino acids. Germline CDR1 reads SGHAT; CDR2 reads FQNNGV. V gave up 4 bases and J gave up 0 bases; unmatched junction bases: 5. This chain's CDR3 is CASSSTGGASYEQYF. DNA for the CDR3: TGTGCCAGCAGCTCCACAGGGGGTGCCTCCTACGAGCAGTACTTC. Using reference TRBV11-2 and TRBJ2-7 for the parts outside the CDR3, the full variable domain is EAGVAQSPRYKIIEKRQSVAFWCNPISGHATLYWYQQILGQGPKLLIQFQNNGVVDDSQLPKDRFSAERLKGVDSTLKIQPAKLEDSAVYLCASSSTGGASYEQYFGPGTRLTVT.

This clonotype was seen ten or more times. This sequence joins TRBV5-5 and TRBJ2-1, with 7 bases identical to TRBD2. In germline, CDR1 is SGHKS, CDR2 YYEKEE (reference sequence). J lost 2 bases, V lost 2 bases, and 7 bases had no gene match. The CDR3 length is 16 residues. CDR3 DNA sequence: TGTGCCAGCAGCTTATTGGCGGGAGCCACCTACAATGAGCAGTTCTTC. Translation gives CASSLLAGATYNEQFF.

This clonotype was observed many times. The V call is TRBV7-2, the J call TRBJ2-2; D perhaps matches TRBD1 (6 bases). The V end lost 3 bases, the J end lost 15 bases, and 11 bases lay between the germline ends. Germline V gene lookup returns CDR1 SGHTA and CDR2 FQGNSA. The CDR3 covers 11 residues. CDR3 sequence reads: CASSFQGRVFF. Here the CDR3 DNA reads TGTGCCAGCAGCTTCCAGGGGCGGGTGTTTTTT. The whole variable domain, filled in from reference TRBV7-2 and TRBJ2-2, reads GAGVSQSPSNKVTEKGKDVELRCDPISGHTALYWYRQSLGQGLEFLIYFQGNSAPDKSGLPSDRFSAERTGGSVSTLTIQRTQQEDSAVYLCASSFQGRVFFGEGSRLTVL.

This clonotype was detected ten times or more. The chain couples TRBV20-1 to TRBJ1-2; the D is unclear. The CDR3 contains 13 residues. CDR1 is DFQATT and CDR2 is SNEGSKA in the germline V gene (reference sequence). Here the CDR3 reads CSIALSGPGGYTF. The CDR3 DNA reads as TGCAGCATCGCCTTATCCGGGCCGGGTGGCTACACCTTC.

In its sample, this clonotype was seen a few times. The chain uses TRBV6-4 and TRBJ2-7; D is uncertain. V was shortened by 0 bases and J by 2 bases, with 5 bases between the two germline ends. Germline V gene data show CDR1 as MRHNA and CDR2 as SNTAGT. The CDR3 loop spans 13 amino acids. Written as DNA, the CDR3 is TGTGCCAGCAGTGACTCGGGGACCTACGAGCAGTACTTC. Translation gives CASSDSGTYEQYF.

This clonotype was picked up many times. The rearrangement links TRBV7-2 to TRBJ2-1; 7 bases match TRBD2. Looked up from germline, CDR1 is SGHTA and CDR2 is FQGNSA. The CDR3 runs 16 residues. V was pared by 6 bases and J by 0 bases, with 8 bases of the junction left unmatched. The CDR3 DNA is TGTGCCAGCAGTAGGGACTACCAATCCTCCTACAATGAGCAGTTCTTC. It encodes CASSRDYQSSYNEQFF.

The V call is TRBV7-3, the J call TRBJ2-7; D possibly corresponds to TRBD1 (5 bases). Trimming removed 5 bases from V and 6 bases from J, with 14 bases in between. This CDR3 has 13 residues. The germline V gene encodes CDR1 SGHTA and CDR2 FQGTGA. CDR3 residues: CASSIGVGAEQYF. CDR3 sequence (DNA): TGTGCCAGCAGCATTGGGGTAGGGGCCGAGCAGTACTTC.

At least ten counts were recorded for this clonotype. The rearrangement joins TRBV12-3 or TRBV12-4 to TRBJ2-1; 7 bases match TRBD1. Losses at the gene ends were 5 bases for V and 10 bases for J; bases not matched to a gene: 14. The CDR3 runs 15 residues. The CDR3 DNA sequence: TGTGCCAGCAGTCCCTCAAAGGCAGGGGGAAAAGAGCAGTTCTTC. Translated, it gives CASSPSKAGGKEQFF.

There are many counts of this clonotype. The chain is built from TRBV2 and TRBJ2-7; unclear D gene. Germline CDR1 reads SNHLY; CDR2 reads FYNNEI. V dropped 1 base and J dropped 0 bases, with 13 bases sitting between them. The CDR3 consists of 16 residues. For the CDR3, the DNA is TGTGCCAGCAGTGAAGATATAGAACGGATCTCCTACGAGCAGTACTTC. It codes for CASSEDIERISYEQYF.

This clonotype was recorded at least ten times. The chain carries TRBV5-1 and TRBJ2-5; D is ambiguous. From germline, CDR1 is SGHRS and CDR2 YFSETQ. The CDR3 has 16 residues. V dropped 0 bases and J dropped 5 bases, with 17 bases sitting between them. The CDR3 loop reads CASSLGVTQLRETQYF. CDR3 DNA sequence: TGCGCCAGCAGCTTGGGGGTGACTCAACTCCGGGAGACCCAGTACTTC. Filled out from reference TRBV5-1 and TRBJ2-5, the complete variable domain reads KAGVTQTPRYLIKTRGQQVTLSCSPISGHRSVSWYQQTPGQGLQFLFEYFSETQRNKGNFPGRFSGRQFSNSRSEMNVSTLELGDSALYLCASSLGVTQLRETQYFGPGTRLLVL.

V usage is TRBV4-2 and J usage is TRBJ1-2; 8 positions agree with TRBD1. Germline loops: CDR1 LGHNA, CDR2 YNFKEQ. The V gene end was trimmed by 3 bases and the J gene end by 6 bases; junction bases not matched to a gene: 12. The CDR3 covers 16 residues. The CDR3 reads CASSQVRRQGPNGYTF. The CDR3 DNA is TGTGCCAGCAGCCAGGTGAGGAGACAGGGGCCGAATGGCTACACCTTC.

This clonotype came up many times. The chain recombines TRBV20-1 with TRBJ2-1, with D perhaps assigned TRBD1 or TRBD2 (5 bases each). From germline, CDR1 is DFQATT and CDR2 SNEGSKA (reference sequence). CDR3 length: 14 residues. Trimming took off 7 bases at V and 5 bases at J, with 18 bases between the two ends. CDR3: CSGIFLGTHNEQFF. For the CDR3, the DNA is TGCAGTGGTATATTCTTGGGGACCCACAATGAGCAGTTCTTC.

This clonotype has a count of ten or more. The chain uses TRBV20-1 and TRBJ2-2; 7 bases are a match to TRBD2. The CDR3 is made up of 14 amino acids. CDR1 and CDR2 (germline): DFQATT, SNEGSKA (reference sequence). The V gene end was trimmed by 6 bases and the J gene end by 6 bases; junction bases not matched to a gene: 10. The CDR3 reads CSANRLARAGELFF. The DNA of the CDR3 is TGCAGTGCGAATCGACTAGCCCGAGCCGGGGAGCTGTTTTTT.

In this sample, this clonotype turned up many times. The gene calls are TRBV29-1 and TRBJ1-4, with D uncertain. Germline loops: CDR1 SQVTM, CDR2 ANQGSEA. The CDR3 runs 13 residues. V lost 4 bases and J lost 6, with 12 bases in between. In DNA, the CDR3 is TGCAGCGTTGCGTCGTCTGGGGATGAAAAACTGTTTTTT. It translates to CSVASSGDEKLFF. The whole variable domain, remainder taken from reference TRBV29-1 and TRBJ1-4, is SAVISQKPSRDICQRGTSLTIQCQVDSQVTMMFWYRQQPGQSLTLIATANQGSEATYESGFVIDKFPISRPNLTFSTLTVSNMSPEDSSIYLCSVASSGDEKLFFGSGTQLSVL.

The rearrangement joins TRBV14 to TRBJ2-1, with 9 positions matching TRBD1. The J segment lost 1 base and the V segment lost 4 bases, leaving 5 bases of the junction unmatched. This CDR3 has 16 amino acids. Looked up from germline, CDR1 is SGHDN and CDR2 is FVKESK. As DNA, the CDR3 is TGTGCCAGCAGCCTGACGGGACAGGGTTCCTACAATGAGCAGTTCTTC. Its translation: CASSLTGQGSYNEQFF.